Below, 32 T cell receptor beta chains from the same sample are listed, as sequenced in a study of shared clonotypes between healthy human individuals. Profiled with immunoSEQ multiplex PCR; TCRdb holds only in-frame clones, not every one. The sample lists 490,000 or so clones, about 79% seen once, with 13% in the top ten. The sequencing sample was made of PBMCs. The receptors come from a middle-aged woman in good health. Some clones in this sample may be carry-over from other donors' samples.

This clone was recorded only once. The rearrangement links TRBV27 to TRBJ1-3; 7 bases line up with TRBD1. The CDR3 consists of 19 residues. Germline V gene lookup returns CDR1 MNHEY and CDR2 SMNVEV (reference sequence). The trim removed 11 bases at V and 5 bases at J, leaving 27 bases unmatched. This chain's CDR3 is CARSRPTGQRRHNRNTIYF. As DNA, the CDR3 is TGTGCCCGCTCCCGCCCGACAGGGCAAAGAAGACACAATCGAAACACCATATATTTT.

This sequence joins TRBV5-6 and TRBJ2-3; D is perhaps TRBD1 or TRBD2 (6 bases each). Germline V CDR1 and CDR2: SGHDT, YYEEEE. The V end was cut by 1 base, the J end by 7 bases, with 19 bases between. This CDR3 contains 16 residues. The CDR3 DNA sequence: TGTGCCAGCAGCTTGAATGGGGGGCCTAGCCAATATACGCAGTATTTT. This gives the protein CASSLNGGPSQYTQYF.

The chain recombines TRBV5-4 with TRBJ1-2; TRBD1 aligns across 9 bases. Germline trimming cut 2 bases from V and 7 bases from J; bases unmatched to any gene: 9. This CDR3 is built from 15 residues. From germline, CDR1 is SGHNT and CDR2 YYREEE (reference sequence). CDR3 sequence (DNA): TGTGCCAGCAGCTTAGGGACAGGGTCATGGGGTGGCTACACCTTC. Translating gives CASSLGTGSWGGYTF.

This clone was recorded once. The CDR3 loop reads CASSLERSQGYNEQFF. CDR3 nucleotides: TGTGCCAGCAGCTTAGAGCGCTCGCAGGGCTACAATGAGCAGTTCTTC. The chain employs TRBV11-2 and TRBJ2-1, with a possible D match to TRBD1 (5 bases). This CDR3 has 16 amino acids. With 0 bases removed from V and 3 bases from J, the gap between germline ends came to 12 bases. CDR1 and CDR2 from the germline V gene are SGHAT and FQNNGV. The complete variable domain, with remaining parts taken from reference TRBV11-2 and TRBJ2-1, reads EAGVAQSPRYKIIEKRQSVAFWCNPISGHATLYWYQQILGQGPKLLIQFQNNGVVDDSQLPKDRFSAERLKGVDSTLKIQPAKLEDSAVYLCASSLERSQGYNEQFFGPGTRLTVL.

This clone was seen a handful of times. The V gene is TRBV11-2, the J gene TRBJ1-1, with 10 positions matching TRBD1. The CDR3 length is 17 residues. V was pared by 0 bases and J by 5 bases, with 9 bases of the junction left unmatched. Germline values: CDR1 SGHAT, CDR2 FQNNGV. The CDR3 loop reads CASSLEPGQGHRTEAFF. As DNA, the CDR3 is TGTGCCAGCAGCTTAGAACCGGGACAGGGGCATAGGACTGAAGCTTTCTTT.

The chain uses TRBV30 and TRBJ2-7; 8 positions agree with TRBD1. This CDR3 has 17 residues. Germline loops: CDR1 GTSNPN, CDR2 SVGIG (reference sequence). J was trimmed by 3 bases and V by 2 bases; bases with no gene match: 15. In nucleotides, the CDR3 is TGTGCCTGGAGTCAATTCCACCCCGGGACAGGCGGCTACGAGCAGTACTTC. It translates to CAWSQFHPGTGGYEQYF.

The chain employs TRBV5-1 and TRBJ2-5; possibly TRBD1 for D (6 bases). V was trimmed by 1 base and J by 2 bases, leaving 15 bases between them. Per the germline V gene, CDR1 is SGHRS and CDR2 is YFSETQ. This CDR3 is 16 amino acids long. This CDR3 reads CASSLNTGQDQETQYF. The CDR3 nucleotides read TGCGCCAGCAGCTTGAACACAGGGCAAGATCAAGAGACCCAGTACTTC. Full variable domain (outside the CDR3, taken from reference TRBV5-1 and TRBJ2-5): KAGVTQTPRYLIKTRGQQVTLSCSPISGHRSVSWYQQTPGQGLQFLFEYFSETQRNKGNFPGRFSGRQFSNSRSEMNVSTLELGDSALYLCASSLNTGQDQETQYFGPGTRLLVL.

This chain links TRBV29-1 with TRBJ2-3, with 8 bases identical to TRBD1. There are 13 residues in the CDR3. The V segment lost 7 bases and the J segment 1 base; nucleotides outside the gene matches: 4. Germline V CDR1 and CDR2: SQVTM, ANQGSEA. The DNA for the CDR3 is TGCAGCGGATCAGGGGGCGGCACAGATACGCAGTATTTT. This codes for CSGSGGGTDTQYF.

As to this clone: A clone one base away is much larger, so this may be a read error. The chain combines TRBV2 with TRBJ1-1; 7 bases map to TRBD1. Trimming removed 6 bases from V and 4 bases from J; junction bases left unmatched: 5. The germline V gene encodes CDR1 SNHLY and CDR2 FYNNEI. The CDR3 is 13 amino acids. CDR3 bases: TGTGCCAGCAGCTCCGACAGGGCCACTGAAGCTTTCTTT. Its protein product is CASSSDRATEAFF.

J is TRBJ2-6 and V is TRBV15; TRBD2 might be the D (7 bases). The germline CDR1 and CDR2 sequences are LNHNV and YYDKDF (reference sequence). The CDR3 contains 18 residues. V gave up 1 base and J gave up 2 bases, with 15 bases separating them. Here the CDR3 DNA reads TGTGCCACCAGCAGAGTATCTGGGGGGGGCGCTGGGGCCAACGTCCTGACTTTC. Protein product: CATSRVSGGGAGANVLTF.

The V and J genes are TRBV6-5 and TRBJ1-5; D is ambiguous. V shed 10 bases and J shed 3 bases, with 13 bases lying between them. Germline V lookup: CDR1 MNHEY, CDR2 SVGAGI. The CDR3 is 13 amino acids. The CDR3 DNA follows: TGTGCCACCCGTCGGGCTTTCAATCAGCCCCAGCATTTT. This sequence encodes CATRRAFNQPQHF.

In its sample, this clone was seen once. CDR3 DNA: TGTGCCTGGATGGGGGTGGGATCAGAGACCCAGTACTTC. This gives the protein CAWMGVGSETQYF. The rearrangement links TRBV30 to TRBJ2-5; perhaps D is TRBD1 or TRBD2 (5 bases each). V shed 4 bases and J shed 4 bases, with 13 bases lying between them. The CDR3 is 13 residues long. Germline assignment: CDR1 GTSNPN and CDR2 SVGIG (reference sequence).

The chain uses TRBV2 and TRBJ2-5, with D perhaps matching TRBD1 (6 bases). CDR1 SNHLY and CDR2 FYNNEI come from the germline V gene. V gave up 1 base and J gave up 3 bases, with 9 bases separating them. The CDR3 runs to 14 residues. In DNA, the CDR3 is TGTGCCAGCAGTGAAGTGTACAGGGAAGAGACCCAGTACTTC. This codes for CASSEVYREETQYF. Variable domain in full (rest from reference TRBV2 and TRBJ2-5): EPEVTQTPSHQVTQMGQEVILRCVPISNHLYFYWYRQILGQKVEFLVSFYNNEISEKSEIFDDQFSVERPDGSNFTLKIRSTKLEDSAMYFCASSEVYREETQYFGPGTRLLVL.

This rearrangement joins TRBV10-3 to TRBJ2-1; D perhaps matches TRBD1 (6 bases). There are 14 residues in the CDR3. Trimming stripped 7 bases from V and 6 bases from J, with 16 bases between. The germline V gene has CDR1 ENHRY and CDR2 SYGVKD. The CDR3 loop reads CAITPRQAGNEQFF. CDR3 nucleotides: TGTGCCATCACCCCGCGACAGGCCGGCAATGAGCAGTTCTTC.

This chain links TRBV20-1 with TRBJ1-6; D is undetermined. The CDR3 extends over 10 amino acids. The germline V and J ends were trimmed by 4 bases and 14 bases, with 9 bases remaining between them. CDR1 DFQATT and CDR2 SNEGSKA come from the germline V gene (reference sequence). The CDR3 DNA reads as TGCAGTGCTATCTGGCAGTCCCTCCACTTT. It codes for CSAIWQSLHF.

The chain couples TRBV28 to TRBJ2-2; TRBD1 matches 8 bases. The V and J ends lost 7 bases and 1 base, in that order; junction bases with no gene match: 8. The CDR3 runs 16 residues. CDR1 is MDHEN, CDR2 SYDVKM, per germline. The CDR3 sequence is CASNRAGGKNTGELFF. The CDR3 DNA is TGTGCCAGCAACCGCGCAGGGGGCAAGAACACCGGGGAGCTGTTTTTT.

The chain recombines TRBV12-5 with TRBJ1-2; possible D gene TRBD1, 5 bases. The CDR3 has 12 amino acids. With 2 bases removed from V and 4 bases from J, the gap between germline ends came to 5 bases. From germline, CDR1 is LGHNT and CDR2 FRNRAP. The CDR3 protein is CASGLTGYGYTF. The DNA of the CDR3 is TGTGCTAGTGGTTTGACAGGCTATGGCTACACCTTC.

This chain joins TRBV19 and TRBJ1-1; 10 bases agree with TRBD1. This CDR3 region has 15 residues. V shed 5 bases, J shed 5 bases, and the junction held 8 bases outside the gene matches. Per the germline V gene, CDR1 is LNHDA and CDR2 is SQIVND (reference sequence). CDR3 nucleotide sequence: TGTGCCAGTAGTGCCAGGACAGGGGGGTTGACTGAAGCTTTCTTT. Amino acids: CASSARTGGLTEAFF.

The chain links TRBV5-1 to TRBJ2-1; D is unresolved. The length of the CDR3 is 16 residues. The germline gives CDR1 SGHRS, CDR2 YFSETQ. The V and J ends lost 5 bases and 0 bases respectively, with 15 bases between them. This CDR3 reads CASRRGGGSSYNEQFF. CDR3 nucleotides: TGCGCCAGCAGGCGAGGTGGCGGCAGCTCCTACAATGAGCAGTTCTTC.

This clone was counted between two and nine times. The V and J genes are TRBV4-1 and TRBJ2-3; D remains unclear. The V gene lost 0 bases and the J gene lost 1 base, with 5 bases spanning the gap. The length of the CDR3 is 14 residues. Germline-derived CDR1 and CDR2 are MGHRA and YSYEKL. CDR3 DNA: TGCGCCAGCAGCCAAGATGGGGGCACAGATACGCAGTATTTT. Translating it yields CASSQDGGTDTQYF.

This clone has more than one count but fewer than ten. At one end, the junction sequence differs from germline, possibly due to a read error. This chain joins TRBV7-9 and TRBJ2-5; D is unclear. The CDR3 is made up of 11 amino acids. The germline CDR1 and CDR2 sequences are SEHNR and FQNEAQ (reference sequence). The CDR3 region has the DNA TGTGCCGGCAGCTTTCAAGAGACCCAGTACTTC. This gives the protein CAGSFQETQYF.

The V gene is TRBV29-1, the J gene TRBJ2-7, with D possibly called TRBD1 or TRBD2 (5 bases each). CDR3 length equals 14 residues. CDR1 is SQVTM and CDR2 is ANQGSEA in the germline V gene. V lost 0 bases and J lost 3, with 12 bases in between. CDR3 nucleotides: TGCAGCGTTGAAGAGGGGGAGAGAAACTACGAGCAGTACTTC. It translates to CSVEEGERNYEQYF.

The chain uses TRBV18 and TRBJ1-2; D not resolved. The CDR3 runs 15 residues. CDR1 and CDR2 from the germline V gene are KGHSH and LQKENI. V shed 3 bases and J shed 2 bases, with 13 bases lying between them. The CDR3 nucleotides read TGTGCCAGCTCACCTCAAGCTGACACCAACTATGGCTACACCTTC. Its translation is CASSPQADTNYGYTF.

V gene TRBV15 combines with J gene TRBJ1-1, with D hard to call. CDR3 size: 16 residues. Germline V gives CDR1 LNHNV, CDR2 YYDKDF (reference sequence). The V end was cut by 1 base, the J end by 5 bases, with 17 bases between. The CDR3 is CATSRVVGGIGTEAFF. DNA for the CDR3: TGTGCCACCAGCAGAGTTGTTGGTGGAATAGGTACTGAAGCTTTCTTT.

The chain recombines TRBV19 with TRBJ2-2; the match to TRBD1 covers 9 bases. V gave up 6 bases and J gave up 8 bases; unmatched junction bases: 7. This CDR3 has 14 residues. CDR1 is LNHDA, CDR2 SQIVND, per germline (reference sequence). CDR3 in DNA: TGTGCCAGTAGACAACAGGGGGCTGGAGGGGAGCTGTTTTTT. It codes for CASRQQGAGGELFF.

The chain combines TRBV7-3 with TRBJ2-7; 9 bases match TRBD1. The CDR3 is made up of 14 amino acids. The germline V gene encodes CDR1 SGHTA and CDR2 FQGTGA. Trimming cost V 3 bases and J 4 bases; bases outside gene matches: 4. CDR3 DNA sequence: TGTGCCAGCAGCTTGGGACAGGGCCAGTACGAGCAGTACTTC. This sequence encodes CASSLGQGQYEQYF.

For this clone: A much larger clone differs by one base, so this may be a read error. Other DNA variants within this sample encode the same CDR3. This chain links TRBV5-1 with TRBJ1-2, with no clear D. The V gene's germline CDR1 is SGHRS and CDR2 YFSETQ. The CDR3 is 14 amino acids. V lost 0 bases and J lost 0, with 6 bases in between. The CDR3 DNA reads TGCGCCAGCAGCTTGGAGAGTCCTAACTATGGCTACACCTTC. Its translation: CASSLESPNYGYTF.

The gene calls are TRBV27 and TRBJ2-7, with a tentative D call TRBD2 (6 bases). The CDR3 totals 14 residues. Trimming removed 6 bases at V and 4 bases at J, with 16 bases between. The germline V gene encodes CDR1 MNHEY and CDR2 SMNVEV (reference sequence). This CDR3 reads CASRKNSGRYEQYF. The CDR3 bases are TGTGCCAGCAGAAAGAACAGCGGGCGGTACGAGCAGTACTTC.

This chain uses TRBV5-4 with TRBJ2-7; 8 nucleotides match TRBD2. The CDR3 spans 14 residues. The J segment lost 6 bases and the V segment lost 4 bases, leaving 9 bases of the junction unmatched. The germline gives CDR1 SGHNT, CDR2 YYREEE (reference sequence). CDR3 sequence reads: CASSGSREDPEQYF. The CDR3 DNA is TGTGCCAGCAGCGGCTCGCGGGAGGATCCCGAGCAGTACTTC.

The chain is built from TRBV5-6 and TRBJ2-3; 8 bases are a match to TRBD2. The CDR3 spans 15 residues. V shed 4 bases, J shed 7 bases, and the junction held 11 bases outside the gene matches. Looked up from germline, CDR1 is SGHDT and CDR2 is YYEEEE. The CDR3 sequence is CASSPGGGLSNTQYF. The CDR3 region has the DNA TGTGCCAGCAGCCCTGGCGGGGGGCTCTCCAATACGCAGTATTTT.

This chain joins TRBV18 and TRBJ1-3; TRBD1 agrees at 9 bases. CDR3 length: 16 residues. The ends lost 6 bases at V and 4 bases at J; junction bases unmatched: 10. The V gene's germline CDR1 is KGHSH and CDR2 LQKENI. The CDR3 nucleotides are TGTGCCAGCTCCTCATCGGGGACAGGGATCGGAAACACCATATATTTT. Protein: CASSSSGTGIGNTIYF. Looking up the rest from reference TRBV18 and TRBJ1-3 gives the full variable domain: NAGVMQNPRHLVRRRGQEARLRCSPMKGHSHVYWYRQLPEEGLKFMVYLQKENIIDESGMPKERFSAEFPKEGPSILRIQQVVRGDSAAYFCASSSSGTGIGNTIYFGEGSWLTVV.

The chain links TRBV28 to TRBJ1-1, with D maybe TRBD1 (6 bases). The germline gives CDR1 MDHEN, CDR2 SYDVKM. CDR3 length: 14 residues. The V end was cut by 3 bases, the J end by 5 bases, with 13 bases between. The CDR3 spells CASSFYRVYTEAFF. CDR3 nucleotide sequence: TGTGCCAGCAGTTTTTACAGGGTATATACTGAAGCTTTCTTT.